A single sample is the source of the 19 T cell receptor beta chains below, sequenced in a study of T cells after yellow fever vaccination. In TCRdb, the 5' RACE reads were re-called with MiXCR into one record per CDR3 protein. Altogether 250,000 or so distinct CDR3 sequences are present, approximately 6.7% being singletons, with the ten largest covering 1% to 1.2%. The material was CD4+ T cells sorted from PBMCs, obtained on the day of the yellow fever booster vaccination. These receptors were obtained from a man under 40 who received the YFV17D yellow fever vaccine.

Ten or more counts support this clonotype. The chain joins TRBV5-4 to TRBJ2-2, with D unclear. From germline, CDR1 is SGHNT and CDR2 YYREEE (reference sequence). This CDR3 contains 13 residues. V was cut by 2 bases and J by 1 base, with 3 bases left in between. DNA for the CDR3: TGTGCCAGCAGCTTAAAGAACACCGGGGAGCTGTTTTTT. Amino acid sequence: CASSLKNTGELFF.

This clonotype showed up just a few times. This chain joins TRBV7-2 and TRBJ1-1; perhaps TRBD1 as D (5 bases). The germline V gene encodes CDR1 SGHTA and CDR2 FQGNSA. Trimming stripped 2 bases from V and 10 bases from J, with 11 bases between. The CDR3 runs 12 residues. The DNA for the CDR3 is TGTGCCAGCAGCTTACCGGCAGGGAGAGCTTTCTTT. This encodes CASSLPAGRAFF. The whole variable domain, remainder taken from reference TRBV7-2 and TRBJ1-1, is GAGVSQSPSNKVTEKGKDVELRCDPISGHTALYWYRQSLGQGLEFLIYFQGNSAPDKSGLPSDRFSAERTGGSVSTLTIQRTQQEDSAVYLCASSLPAGRAFFGQGTRLTVV.

This clonotype was detected ten times or more. The chain joins TRBV5-1 to TRBJ2-3; TRBD1 matches 9 bases. The CDR3 is 15 amino acids. Trimming at V came to 5 bases and at J to 8 bases, leaving 12 bases not matched to a gene. The germline V gene encodes CDR1 SGHRS and CDR2 YFSETQ. Here the CDR3 DNA reads TGCGCCAGCAGAAAAGGACAGGGGAGCATGGGTACGCAGTATTTT. Translating gives CASRKGQGSMGTQYF.

This clonotype was recorded at least ten times. The rearrangement links TRBV10-3 to TRBJ2-3, with 10 bases identical to TRBD2. CDR3 length: 16 residues. With 5 bases clipped from V and 3 bases from J, the junction kept 8 bases outside the gene matches. The germline gives CDR1 ENHRY, CDR2 SYGVKD. This CDR3 reads CAISPSSGSPTDTQYF. CDR3 sequence (DNA): TGTGCCATCAGTCCATCTAGCGGGAGTCCGACAGATACGCAGTATTTT.

This clonotype showed up many times. This chain links TRBV5-1 with TRBJ2-3; the match to TRBD2 covers 12 bases. The trim removed 1 base at V and 2 bases at J, leaving 8 bases unmatched. The CDR3 length is 18 residues. In germline, CDR1 is SGHRS, CDR2 YFSETQ. The CDR3 coding sequence is TGCGCCAGCAGCTTGTTTTCGGCTAGCGGGAGGGCCACAGATACGCAGTATTTT. Its translation: CASSLFSASGRATDTQYF.

This clonotype was counted only a few times. The chain recombines TRBV4-3 with TRBJ2-3; the match to TRBD2 covers 8 bases. Per the germline V gene, CDR1 is LGHNA and CDR2 is YSLEER. The V segment lost 4 bases and the J segment 0 bases; nucleotides outside the gene matches: 3. The CDR3 extends over 15 amino acids. CDR3 amino acids: CASSPASGSTDTQYF. As DNA, the CDR3 is TGCGCCAGCAGCCCGGCTAGCGGGAGCACAGATACGCAGTATTTT.

This clonotype showed up just a few times. This sequence joins TRBV6-5 and TRBJ2-1, with 14 bases fitting TRBD2. The CDR3 has 15 amino acids. Germline V gives CDR1 MNHEY, CDR2 SVGAGI. Trimming cost V 2 bases and J 10 bases; bases outside gene matches: 4. This CDR3 is CASSYGTSGRSEQFF. In nucleotides, the CDR3 is TGTGCCAGCAGTTACGGGACTAGCGGGAGATCGGAGCAGTTCTTC.

In this sample, this clonotype turned up a few times. The CDR3 coding sequence is TGCAGTGCTAGAGGGGGCGGGGCATACAATGAGCAGTTCTTC. It is translated as CSARGGGAYNEQFF. The J gene is TRBJ2-1, the V gene TRBV20-1; maybe TRBD2 (6 bases). V shed 1 base and J shed 4 bases, with 11 bases lying between them. The CDR3 totals 14 residues. Looked up from germline, CDR1 is DFQATT and CDR2 is SNEGSKA (reference sequence).

The chain is built from TRBV5-1 and TRBJ2-2; 8 bases are a match to TRBD2. V was pared by 4 bases and J by 2 bases, with 4 bases of the junction left unmatched. Germline CDR1 reads SGHRS; CDR2 reads YFSETQ. There are 15 residues in the CDR3. The CDR3 DNA is TGCGCCAGCAGCGCGGGACTAGTAAACACCGGGGAGCTGTTTTTT. Protein sequence: CASSAGLVNTGELFF. The variable domain in full, completed from reference TRBV5-1 and TRBJ2-2, reads KAGVTQTPRYLIKTRGQQVTLSCSPISGHRSVSWYQQTPGQGLQFLFEYFSETQRNKGNFPGRFSGRQFSNSRSEMNVSTLELGDSALYLCASSAGLVNTGELFFGEGSRLTVL.

This clonotype was detected many times. This rearrangement joins TRBV20-1 to TRBJ2-2; TRBD1 is a possible D gene (7 bases). This CDR3 contains 15 residues. Germline CDR1 DFQATT, CDR2 SNEGSKA (reference sequence). V shed 3 bases and J shed 6 bases, with 17 bases lying between them. DNA for the CDR3: TGCAGTGCTAGGGACTACAGGGGATTTGCCGGGGAGCTGTTTTTT. It specifies CSARDYRGFAGELFF.

In this sample, this clonotype turned up many times. V gene TRBV20-1 combines with J gene TRBJ2-1; 8 bases map to TRBD1. The CDR3 totals 14 residues. The germline CDR1 and CDR2 sequences are DFQATT and SNEGSKA (reference sequence). Losses at the gene ends were 5 bases for V and 2 bases for J; bases not matched to a gene: 5. The CDR3 here is CSASQGVTYNEQFF. The DNA for the CDR3 is TGCAGTGCTTCACAGGGGGTTACCTACAATGAGCAGTTCTTC.

This clonotype was seen a few times. The genes are TRBV20-1 and TRBJ2-3; D is perhaps TRBD1 (6 bases). V was cut by 5 bases and J by 4 bases, with 10 bases left in between. The CDR3 contains 12 residues. The germline V gene encodes CDR1 DFQATT and CDR2 SNEGSKA (reference sequence). The CDR3 is CSAQSGADTQYF. The CDR3 coding sequence is TGCAGTGCTCAATCAGGGGCAGATACGCAGTATTTT.

This clonotype occurred a few times. The chain employs TRBV5-5 and TRBJ2-1; 10 nucleotides line up with TRBD2. The CDR3 has 16 amino acids. CDR1 and CDR2 (germline): SGHKS, YYEKEE (reference sequence). V shed 4 bases, J shed 7 bases, and the junction held 11 bases outside the gene matches. CDR3 coding DNA: TGTGCCAGCAGCCCACTTCCGAGCGGGAGGGCGAATGAGCAGTTCTTC. Amino acid sequence: CASSPLPSGRANEQFF.

This clonotype was found a few times. The chain carries TRBV10-3 and TRBJ2-3; TRBD2 might be the D (6 bases). In germline, CDR1 is ENHRY, CDR2 SYGVKD. Between the trimmed V and J ends, which lost 7 bases and 3 bases, there was a span of 11 bases. This CDR3 is 13 amino acids long. The CDR3 nucleotides read TGTGCCATCAATGGAGGGTGGACAGATACGCAGTATTTT. Translation: CAINGGWTDTQYF.

The chain combines TRBV12-5 with TRBJ2-1; D is ambiguous. V was shortened by 2 bases and J by 6 bases, with 20 bases between the two germline ends. Germline assignment: CDR1 LGHNT and CDR2 FRNRAP. The CDR3 sequence is 17 residues long. This CDR3 reads CASGLRVPQQPFNEQFF. For the CDR3, the DNA is TGTGCTAGTGGTTTGCGGGTACCGCAGCAACCATTCAATGAGCAGTTCTTC. The full variable domain, in which reference TRBV12-5 and TRBJ2-1 provide the parts outside the CDR3, is DARVTQTPRHKVTEMGQEVTMRCQPILGHNTVFWYRQTMMQGLELLAYFRNRAPLDDSGMPKDRFSAEMPDATLATLKIQPSEPRDSAVYFCASGLRVPQQPFNEQFFGPGTRLTVL.

This clonotype has only a few counts. The chain employs TRBV4-2 and TRBJ1-1, with a tentative D call TRBD1 (6 bases). CDR3 length: 17 amino acids. CDR1 LGHNA and CDR2 YNFKEQ come from the germline V gene. V lost 3 bases and J lost 4, with 21 bases in between. The CDR3 coding sequence is TGTGCCAGCAGCCACGACCTCGCGACAGGAGGCGTCACTGAAGCTTTCTTT. Amino acid sequence: CASSHDLATGGVTEAFF.

At least ten counts were recorded for this clonotype. A read error may account for a junction end that differs from germline. This chain links TRBV7-2 with TRBJ2-1; D remains unclear. The V gene's germline CDR1 is SGHTA and CDR2 FQGNSA. This CDR3 spans 14 amino acids. The CDR3 here is CASSLDPSSNEQFF. In nucleotides, the CDR3 is TGTGCCAGCAGCTTAGATCCCTCCTCCAATGAGCAGTTCTTC.

This clonotype was detected many times. J is TRBJ2-3 and V is TRBV7-9; 8 nucleotides match TRBD2. CDR1 and CDR2 (germline): SEHNR, FQNEAQ (reference sequence). V lost 5 bases, J lost 2 bases, and 6 bases stayed unmatched. This CDR3 is 15 amino acids long. The CDR3 here is CASSPSGGTTDTQYF. DNA for the CDR3: TGTGCCAGCAGCCCAAGCGGGGGCACCACAGATACGCAGTATTTT.

J is TRBJ2-7 and V is TRBV10-3; D gene unclear. Trimming stripped 0 bases from V and 0 bases from J, with 6 bases between. This CDR3 is 14 amino acids long. Germline V gene sequence: CDR1 ENHRY, CDR2 SYGVKD. The CDR3 spells CAISESGSSYEQYF. CDR3 bases: TGTGCCATCAGTGAGTCGGGCAGCTCCTACGAGCAGTACTTC.